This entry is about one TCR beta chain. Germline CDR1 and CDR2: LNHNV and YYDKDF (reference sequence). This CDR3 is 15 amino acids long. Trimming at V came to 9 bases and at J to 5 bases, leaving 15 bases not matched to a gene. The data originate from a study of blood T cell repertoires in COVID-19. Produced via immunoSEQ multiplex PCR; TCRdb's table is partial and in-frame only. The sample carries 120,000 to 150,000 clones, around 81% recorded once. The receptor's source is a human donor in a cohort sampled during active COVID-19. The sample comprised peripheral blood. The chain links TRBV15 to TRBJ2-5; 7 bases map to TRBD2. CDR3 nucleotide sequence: TGTGCCACGAGGGTCGGGCTCCTAGCGGCGGAGACCCAGTACTTC. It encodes CATRVGLLAAETQYF.